This T cell receptor (beta chain) was retrieved from a study of shared clonotypes between healthy human individuals. The repertoire was sequenced with immunoSEQ multiplex PCR; TCRdb's copy has only in-frame clones and lacks some. The sample includes some 1.5 million clones, roughly 96% of them seen just once. The CDR3 covers 15 residues. V lost 9 bases, J lost 5 bases, and 13 bases stayed unmatched. Germline CDR1 is SNHLY and CDR2 is FYNNEI. Division of CD4+ cells produced a CD45RA+ naive subset and a CD45RA-negative memory subset. The TCR comes from a man between 25 and 39 years old in good health. The sequenced material came from naive CD4+ T cells sorted from blood. This sample's subset: CD45RA+ positively selected. The chain recombines TRBV2 with TRBJ2-3; TRBD1 matches 8 bases. CDR3 nucleotides: TGTGCCAGTCAGGACAGGGTCAGTCATAGAGATACGCAGTATTTT. Translation: CASQDRVSHRDTQYF.